Following are 16 T cell receptor beta chains from one sample sequenced in a study of CD8 T cells in Susac syndrome. With random hexamers, roughly 0.5 to 1 ug RNA was reverse transcribed. TCRdb used MiXCR to reprocess the immunoSEQ multiplex PCR reads, holding one entry per CDR3 protein. The sample shows some 200,000 distinct CDR3 sequences, 90% to 96% of them seen only once. The specimen was CD4+ T cells from PBMCs. The receptors derive from a human donor with Susac syndrome.

The rearrangement links TRBV6-2 or TRBV6-3 to TRBJ2-3; 7 nucleotides line up with TRBD2. After removal of 4 bases from V and 6 bases from J, the junction contained 16 bases not matched to a gene. Germline V gene lookup returns CDR1 MNHEY and CDR2 SVGEGT. The CDR3 has 17 amino acids. The chain's CDR3 is CASSSVRTRPVRDTQYF. The CDR3 DNA reads as TGTGCCAGCAGTTCCGTACGGACTAGGCCAGTGAGGGATACGCAGTATTTT.

This chain joins TRBV10-2 and TRBJ2-3; D gene ambiguous. Germline V gene data show CDR1 as WSHSY and CDR2 as SAAADI. Trimming took 4 bases from V and 3 from J, leaving 11 bases between them. CDR3 length equals 14 residues. The CDR3 DNA follows: TGCGCCAGCAGTGTCCTGACTGTTACAGATACGCAGTATTTT. Residues: CASSVLTVTDTQYF.

Concerning this clonotype: One end of the junction does not line up with germline, which may come from a read error. The genes are TRBV20-1 and TRBJ1-4; D is unclear. Germline assignment: CDR1 DFQATT and CDR2 SNEGSKA (reference sequence). CDR3 length: 14 amino acids. CDR3 nucleotide sequence: TGCAGTGCAAGAGATTGGGCCGTCGATGAAAAACTGTTTTTT. Translated: CSARDWAVDEKLFF.

The chain recombines TRBV5-1 with TRBJ2-1; 12 bases match TRBD2. V gave up 4 bases and J gave up 13 bases; unmatched junction bases: 6. The CDR3 consists of 13 residues. CDR1 and CDR2 from the germline V gene are SGHRS and YFSETQ. The CDR3 sequence: CASSLGLAGPQFF. CDR3 in DNA: TGCGCCAGCAGCCTAGGACTAGCGGGGCCACAGTTCTTC.

The rearrangement joins TRBV19 to TRBJ1-2; TRBD1 matches 7 bases. The CDR3 has 15 residues. After removal of 5 bases from V and 6 bases from J, the junction contained 12 bases not matched to a gene. Germline values: CDR1 LNHDA, CDR2 SQIVND (reference sequence). CDR3 amino acids: CASSLRLGQVNGYTF. The CDR3 nucleotides read TGTGCCAGTAGTTTACGCCTCGGACAGGTGAATGGCTACACCTTC.

This chain joins TRBV7-9 and TRBJ1-1; 10 bases map to TRBD1. Germline V CDR1 and CDR2: SEHNR, FQNEAQ (reference sequence). V shed 7 bases and J 1 base; nucleotides not matched to a gene: 12. This CDR3 has 17 residues. The CDR3 protein is CASIKPGDRGKNTEAFF. The CDR3 DNA follows: TGTGCCAGCATCAAGCCCGGGGACAGGGGAAAGAACACTGAAGCTTTCTTT.

The chain uses TRBV5-1 and TRBJ2-1, with D possibly called TRBD1 or TRBD2 (6 bases each). V dropped 3 bases and J dropped 15 bases, with 13 bases sitting between them. The CDR3 is 11 amino acids. Germline V gene data show CDR1 as SGHRS and CDR2 as YFSETQ. The CDR3 bases are TGCGCCAGCAGCTGGGGGGCGAGTCGGTTCTTC. This sequence encodes CASSWGASRFF.

The J gene is TRBJ1-1, the V gene TRBV11-2; a weak D match, TRBD1 (5 bases). Germline loops: CDR1 SGHAT, CDR2 FQNNGV. The CDR3 is made up of 14 amino acids. The ends were cut back, 5 bases at V and 3 bases at J, with 13 bases in the middle. DNA for the CDR3: TGTGCCAGCAGCATTACAGGACCCTACACTGAAGCTTTCTTT. This translates into CASSITGPYTEAFF.

This clonotype occurred once. The chain has TRBV20-1 and TRBJ1-5, with 7 bases fitting TRBD1. Germline lookup yields CDR1 DFQATT and CDR2 SNEGSKA (reference sequence). The CDR3 totals 14 residues. Germline trimming cut 3 bases from V and 4 bases from J; bases unmatched to any gene: 6. The CDR3 spells CSARVPGGNQPQHF. CDR3 bases: TGCAGTGCTAGGGTACCAGGGGGGAATCAGCCCCAGCATTTT.

V and J are TRBV19 and TRBJ1-2, with D unresolved. V lost 2 bases and J lost 1, with 5 bases in between. The V gene's germline CDR1 is LNHDA and CDR2 SQIVND (reference sequence). This CDR3 has 13 residues. The CDR3 sequence is CASSINLNYGYTF. For the CDR3, the DNA is TGTGCCAGTAGTATAAACCTTAACTATGGCTACACCTTC.

This clonotype was seen once. The chain recombines TRBV20-1 with TRBJ2-3; D is uncertain. Per the germline V gene, CDR1 is DFQATT and CDR2 is SNEGSKA (reference sequence). This CDR3 spans 16 amino acids. With 2 bases removed from V and 1 base from J, the gap between germline ends came to 16 bases. In DNA, the CDR3 is TGCAGTGCTAGACTTTTGCTAGTTATCGGCACAGATACGCAGTATTTT. It yields the protein CSARLLLVIGTDTQYF.

This clonotype was detected once. The chain couples TRBV20-1 to TRBJ1-2, with a tentative D call TRBD1 (6 bases). The CDR3 contains 12 residues. The ends were cut back, 6 bases at V and 8 bases at J, with 16 bases in the middle. Germline V gene lookup returns CDR1 DFQATT and CDR2 SNEGSKA (reference sequence). The CDR3 DNA follows: TGCAGTGCCCGGCGGGGGCTTGAGGGCTACACCTTC. Translation: CSARRGLEGYTF.

The chain carries TRBV11-2 and TRBJ1-1; 11 bases line up with TRBD1. Germline CDR1 reads SGHAT; CDR2 reads FQNNGV. CDR3 length: 15 residues. Trimming removed 6 bases from V and 3 bases from J; junction bases left unmatched: 6. The CDR3, as DNA: TGTGCCAGCAGGGGGGACAGGGGGGTATACACTGAAGCTTTCTTT. Translation: CASRGDRGVYTEAFF.

The J gene is TRBJ1-1, the V gene TRBV10-3; D is unresolved. V was trimmed by 4 bases and J by 1 base, leaving 7 bases between them. Germline V CDR1 and CDR2: ENHRY, SYGVKD. The CDR3 has 13 residues. The CDR3 loop is CAISGQANTEAFF. For the CDR3, the DNA is TGTGCCATCAGTGGCCAGGCGAACACTGAAGCTTTCTTT.

The chain is built from TRBV20-1 and TRBJ2-4, with D hard to call. Between the trimmed V and J ends, which lost 3 bases and 0 bases, there was a span of 9 bases. This CDR3 is built from 14 residues. Germline CDR1 is DFQATT and CDR2 is SNEGSKA (reference sequence). The CDR3 DNA reads as TGCAGTGCTAGGAGGACCGAAGCCAAAAACATTCAGTACTTC. Its translation is CSARRTEAKNIQYF.

V and J are TRBV28 and TRBJ2-5, with D possibly matching TRBD1 (5 bases). Trimming stripped 6 bases from V and 1 base from J, with 9 bases between. The CDR3 has 13 residues. Germline V gene lookup returns CDR1 MDHEN and CDR2 SYDVKM. CDR3: CASRFDSQETQYF. The CDR3 bases are TGTGCCAGCAGATTCGACAGCCAAGAGACCCAGTACTTC.